The rows below give T cell receptor beta chains drawn from one sample of a study of blood T cell repertoires in COVID-19. Generated by immunoSEQ multiplex PCR, the TCRdb table keeps only in-frame clones and is missing some. The table has tens of thousands of clones, around four fifths seen once. What was sequenced was peripheral blood. The receptors were gathered from a human donor in a cohort sampled during active COVID-19. Both conserved end residues are part of each CDR3. A D gene is named only where the DNA matches it firmly. Size is omitted from some rows. Given values are once, few, many or a class for expanded clones.

j_call v_call clone_size d_call cdr3_nt cdr3_aa
TRBJ2-1 TRBV5-8 - - TGTGCCAGCAGCTCAGGACAGTTCCTCGAGGGGTTCTTC CASSSGQFLEGFF
TRBJ2-3 TRBV2 - TRBD2 TGTGCCAGCTCACCAAGGACTAGCCTCACAGATACGCAGTATTTT CASSPRTSLTDTQYF
TRBJ2-7 TRBV7-7 few - TGTGCCAGCAGCTTAGACGTTGGGAGCACCTACGAGCAGTACTTC CASSLDVGSTYEQYF
TRBJ2-1 TRBV19 - TRBD2 TGTGCCAGTAGTCCCCGGGGTAGCGGGTCGTCCTACAATGAGCAGTTCTTC CASSPRGSGSSYNEQFF
TRBJ2-2 TRBV7-6 - TRBD1 TGTGCCAGCAGCTCCAACAGGGGGCAGACCGGGGAGCTGTTTTTT CASSSNRGQTGELFF
TRBJ1-6 TRBV3-1/TRBV3-2 - - TGTGCCAGCAGCCAAGACTTTACGGTTTCACCCCTCCACTTT CASSQDFTVSPLHF
TRBJ1-1 TRBV15 - TRBD1 TGTGCCACCAGCAGAAACAGGGGAAGCCGACGCACTGAAGCTTTCTTT CATSRNRGSRRTEAFF
TRBJ2-2 TRBV5-1 - - TGCGCCAGCAGCCTACTCGGGTTCGGGGAGCTGTTTTTT CASSLLGFGELFF
TRBJ2-3 TRBV3-1/TRBV3-2 - - TGTGCCAGCAGCCAAGCGCGGATATCCCGGACAGATACGCAGTATTTT CASSQARISRTDTQYF
TRBJ2-1 TRBV7-7 - TRBD2 TGTGCTAGCAGCCCGGGACTAGCGGGGGGCCGGGGTGATGAGCAGTTCTTC CASSPGLAGGRGDEQFF
TRBJ2-6 TRBV27 - TRBD1 TGTGCCAGCAGTTACCGGGACAGGGGCTCTGGGGCCAACGTCCTGACTTTC CASSYRDRGSGANVLTF
TRBJ2-7 TRBV7-9 few TRBD2 TGTGCCAGCAGCTTAGTAGCGGGGGGTATCCCCTACGAGCAGTACTTC CASSLVAGGIPYEQYF
TRBJ2-2 TRBV2 - - TGTGCCAGCAGTAACACAGGGACCGGGGAGCTGTTTTTT CASSNTGTGELFF
TRBJ2-1 TRBV6-5 - - TGTGCCAGCAGTTTGACTCGGTACAATGAGCAGTTCTTC CASSLTRYNEQFF
TRBJ1-1 TRBV5-4 - - TGTGCCAGCAGCGCCATGAGTTGGACAGAAATAAACACTGAAGCTTTCTTT CASSAMSWTEINTEAFF
TRBJ2-7 TRBV6-2/TRBV6-3 - TRBD2 TGTGCCAGCAGTTCCTTAGCGGGGTACTCCTACGAGCAGTACTTC CASSSLAGYSYEQYF
TRBJ1-5 TRBV9 - - TGTGCCAGCAGCAAAGGGGTAGGGGGCAATCAGCCCCAGCATTTT CASSKGVGGNQPQHF
TRBJ2-7 TRBV13 - TRBD2 TGTGCCAGCAGCCCACGGACTAGCGGGAGGGCCCCCTACGAGCAGTACTTC CASSPRTSGRAPYEQYF
TRBJ2-7 TRBV10-2 - TRBD2 TGCGCCAGCAGCCTAGCGGGAGTCGAGCAGTACTTC CASSLAGVEQYF
TRBJ1-3 TRBV3-1/TRBV3-2 once - TGTGCCAGCAGCCAGGCGGCGGGGAGAAACACCATATATTTT CASSQAAGRNTIYF
TRBJ1-2 TRBV7-9 - - TGTGCCAGCAGCTTAGGTGAAGCGGGCTATGGCTACACCTTC CASSLGEAGYGYTF
TRBJ2-3 TRBV27 - TRBD2 TGTGCCAGCACCAAGTACCCCAGGGTAGCGGGAGCAGATACGCAGTATTTT CASTKYPRVAGADTQYF
TRBJ2-3 TRBV11-2 - TRBD1 TGTGCCAGCAGCTCAGGGACAGGGACAGATACGCAGTATTTT CASSSGTGTDTQYF
TRBJ2-1 TRBV6-6 - - TGTGCCAGCAGTTACCGATTGACTAGGCCATACAATGAGCAGTTCTTC CASSYRLTRPYNEQFF
TRBJ2-5 TRBV7-9 once TRBD1 TGTGCCAGCAGCTACGACAGGGGGCAAGAGACCCAGTACTTC CASSYDRGQETQYF
TRBJ2-7 TRBV30 - TRBD1 TGTGCCTGGAGGGACAGGGACGTTCGTAACGAGCAGTACTTC CAWRDRDVRNEQYF
TRBJ2-3 TRBV24-1 - - TGTGCCACCAGTGCGGACACCACAGATACGCAGTATTTT CATSADTTDTQYF
TRBJ1-5 TRBV6-1 - - TGTGCCAGCAGTGAAGCGGGGCTACCCCAGCATTTT CASSEAGLPQHF
TRBJ2-3 TRBV2 - TRBD2 TGTGCCAGCATGGGAGGGAGGACAGATACGCAGTATTTT CASMGGRTDTQYF
TRBJ2-5 TRBV7-3 - - TGTGCCAGCAGCTTCTCGGGGATCGAGACCCAGTACTTC CASSFSGIETQYF
TRBJ1-1 TRBV3-1/TRBV3-2 - - TGTGCCAGCAGCCGCGGGGGCCTGAACACTGAAGCTTTCTTT CASSRGGLNTEAFF
TRBJ1-1 TRBV28 - TRBD1 TGTGCCAGCAGCTCCGGGACAGTGGAAGCTTTCTTT CASSSGTVEAFF
TRBJ1-1 TRBV24-1 once - TGTGCCACCAGTGACGGGGTGAGGGACACTGAAGCTTTCTTT CATSDGVRDTEAFF
TRBJ1-6 TRBV5-6 few TRBD1 TGTGCCAGCAGCTTGCGGGACAGGGGCTCACCCCTCCACTTT CASSLRDRGSPLHF
TRBJ1-1 TRBV28 - - TGTGCCAGCAGTTTAGGAGGGAACGTTAAGACTGAAGCTTTCTTT CASSLGGNVKTEAFF
TRBJ2-7 TRBV5-1 - TRBD1 TGCGCCAGCAGCCCTAGGTCGGGACAGGGGGCCTACGAGCAGTACTTC CASSPRSGQGAYEQYF
TRBJ2-7 TRBV11-2 few - TGTGCCAGCAGCTACAGCCTCGTGGGCGAGCAGTACTTC CASSYSLVGEQYF
TRBJ2-7 TRBV19 few - TGTGCCACCACGGACAGTTACGAGCAGTACTTC CATTDSYEQYF
TRBJ2-7 TRBV5-5 - - TGTGCCAGCAGCTTGACCGGGACACTCCTCTCCTACGAGCAGTACTTC CASSLTGTLLSYEQYF
TRBJ2-7 TRBV11-2 - TRBD2 TGTGCCAGCAGCGGGGGCGGGAGGGCCTACGAGCAGTACTTC CASSGGGRAYEQYF
TRBJ1-2 TRBV4-1 - - TGCGCCAGCAGCCAAGACAGGGGTCCTAACTATGGCTACACCTTC CASSQDRGPNYGYTF
TRBJ2-4 TRBV7-3 - - TGTGCCAGCAGCCCAGAGGGGGGGGCTGCCAAAAACATTCAGTACTTC CASSPEGGAAKNIQYF
TRBJ1-6 TRBV6-6 - - TGTGCCATCAGGGGCTTAAGCTCCTATAATTCACCCCTCCACTTT CAIRGLSSYNSPLHF
TRBJ1-1 TRBV7-2 - - TGTGCCAGCAGCTTCAGGGTTTTCTTT CASSFRVFF
TRBJ2-7 TRBV11-2 few - TGTGCCAGCAGCGAACAGGGCCCCATCCACGAGCAGTACTTC CASSEQGPIHEQYF
TRBJ1-2 TRBV29-1 - - TGCAGCGCGAGAGCTAACTATGGCTACACCTTC CSARANYGYTF
TRBJ1-3 TRBV7-9 - - TGTGCCAGCAGCCCCCCGGGGGTTCTCGGAAACACCATATATTTT CASSPPGVLGNTIYF
TRBJ1-2 TRBV18 - - TGTGCCAGCTCACCACCGAGTTCGAGGGCCGGCTATGGCTACACCTTC CASSPPSSRAGYGYTF
TRBJ1-1 TRBV28 - TRBD1 TGTGCCAGCAGAAAACGGACAGGGATGCCTGAAGCTTTCTTT CASRKRTGMPEAFF
TRBJ2-6 TRBV16 - TRBD2 TGTGCCAGCAGCCAATTGGGAGGGGCTGGGGCCAACGTCCTGACTTTC CASSQLGGAGANVLTF
TRBJ1-5 TRBV30 few - TGTGCCTGGAGTGGGGGAGGGGATCAGCCCCAGCATTTT CAWSGGGDQPQHF
TRBJ1-2 TRBV2 once TRBD1 TGTGCCAGCAAAAATAGGGGGCCATCGAATGGCTACACCTTC CASKNRGPSNGYTF